Presented here are 9 T cell receptor beta chains from one specimen sequenced in a study of technical replicates of blood from several donors. Generated by immunoSEQ multiplex PCR, the TCRdb table keeps only in-frame clones and is missing some. The data contain about 75,000 clones, around 97% of them singletons. The sample taken for sequencing was T cells isolated from PBMCs. These receptors originate from a human donor in good health.

This chain uses TRBV6-1 with TRBJ1-3, with D perhaps TRBD1 (5 bases). Germline V gives CDR1 MNHNS, CDR2 SASEGT. The CDR3 consists of 14 residues. V lost 6 bases, J lost 7 bases, and 16 bases lay in between. For the CDR3, the DNA is TGTGCCAGCAGAATAACGACAGATTCGAACACCATATATTTT. Residues: CASRITTDSNTIYF.

The chain employs TRBV7-9 and TRBJ1-1; 8 bases match TRBD1. CDR1 SEHNR and CDR2 FQNEAQ come from the germline V gene (reference sequence). Trimming at V came to 1 base and at J to 5 bases, leaving 6 bases not matched to a gene. The CDR3 is 15 amino acids. CDR3 region: CASSLVGQGRTEAFF. The DNA of the CDR3 is TGTGCCAGCAGCTTAGTCGGACAGGGAAGGACTGAAGCTTTCTTT.

This clone was detected a few times. The chain employs TRBV6-1 and TRBJ1-3; D unresolved. The V gene's germline CDR1 is MNHNS and CDR2 SASEGT. V was trimmed by 1 base and J by 0 bases, leaving 7 bases between them. This CDR3 contains 15 residues. The CDR3 here is CASSEGHYSGNTIYF. The CDR3 DNA is TGTGCCAGCAGTGAAGGACATTACTCTGGAAACACCATATATTTT.

This rearrangement joins TRBV9 to TRBJ1-2; no reliable D call. Trimming removed 2 bases from V and 7 bases from J, with 9 bases in between. This CDR3 spans 12 amino acids. Looked up from germline, CDR1 is SGDLS and CDR2 is YYNGEE. The CDR3 region is CASSVVESGYTF. CDR3 nucleotides: TGTGCCAGCAGCGTGGTAGAAAGTGGCTACACCTTC.

The CDR3 DNA sequence: TGTGCCAGCAGTTTCCAAGCCGGGACAGCGAACACCGGGGAGCTGTTTTTT. Its protein is CASSFQAGTANTGELFF. The chain joins TRBV27 to TRBJ2-2; the match to TRBD1 covers 7 bases. The CDR3 runs 17 residues. Germline CDR1 is MNHEY and CDR2 is SMNVEV (reference sequence). V lost 3 bases and J lost 0; bases outside the gene matches: 7.

The V and J genes are TRBV5-6 and TRBJ1-3; D call uncertain. The CDR3 runs to 12 residues. Trimming removed 2 bases at V and 7 bases at J, with 7 bases between. The germline V gene has CDR1 SGHDT and CDR2 YYEEEE. The CDR3 DNA reads TGTGCCAGCAGCTTAAGTCAGAACACCATATATTTT. It yields the protein CASSLSQNTIYF. Complete variable domain (other parts from reference TRBV5-6 and TRBJ1-3): DAGVTQSPTHLIKTRGQQVTLRCSPKSGHDTVSWYQQALGQGPQFIFQYYEEEERQRGNFPDRFSGHQFPNYSSELNVNALLLGDSALYLCASSLSQNTIYFGEGSWLTVV.

This chain joins TRBV19 and TRBJ2-3, with 10 bases lining up with TRBD2. In germline, CDR1 is LNHDA, CDR2 SQIVND (reference sequence). The trim removed 7 bases at V and 5 bases at J, leaving 9 bases unmatched. The CDR3 is 15 amino acids. The CDR3 coding sequence is TGTGCCAGTAAAAGCGGGAGGGCCGGGGGAGATACGCAGTATTTT. Translating it yields CASKSGRAGGDTQYF.

The V call is TRBV9, the J call TRBJ2-1; tentatively, D is TRBD1 (5 bases). The CDR3 consists of 15 residues. Germline V gene sequence: CDR1 SGDLS, CDR2 YYNGEE. V lost 1 base, J lost 0 bases, and 8 bases lay in between. The CDR3 DNA sequence: TGTGCCAGCAGCGTACAAGGGGTCTCCTACAATGAGCAGTTCTTC. Translating gives CASSVQGVSYNEQFF.

The CDR3 DNA reads TGTGCCAGCAGTTACGACAGGGGGTCCTATAACTATGGCTACACCTTC. This sequence encodes CASSYDRGSYNYGYTF. The V gene is TRBV6-6, the J gene TRBJ1-2, with 9 nucleotides matching TRBD1. The trim removed 2 bases at V and 1 base at J, leaving 5 bases unmatched. Germline CDR1 and CDR2: MNHNY and SVGAGI (reference sequence). This CDR3 is 16 amino acids long.